The following is a T cell receptor beta chain sequence with its context. As yet, its antigen is unknown. These data originate in a study of cytomegalovirus exposure and HLA in healthy donors. Study findings and constraints: Reported results showed that the classifier diagnosed cytomegalovirus status with high specificity and sensitivity.

Germline V gene lookup returns CDR1 MDHEN and CDR2 SYDVKM. The CDR3 totals 19 residues. V dropped 1 base and J dropped 3 bases, with 22 bases sitting between them. Profiled with immunoSEQ multiplex PCR; TCRdb holds only in-frame clones, not every one. The sample has about 130,000 clones; 75% to 90% are singletons. The J gene is TRBJ1-5, the V gene TRBV28, with D uncertain. Specimen: PBMCs. This receptor was taken from a woman under 30 in good health and CMV-seronegative. The CDR3 is CASSLLGSFSGLPNQPQHF. The CDR3 DNA reads TGTGCCAGCAGTTTATTGGGCAGTTTCAGTGGTCTACCCAATCAGCCCCAGCATTTT.